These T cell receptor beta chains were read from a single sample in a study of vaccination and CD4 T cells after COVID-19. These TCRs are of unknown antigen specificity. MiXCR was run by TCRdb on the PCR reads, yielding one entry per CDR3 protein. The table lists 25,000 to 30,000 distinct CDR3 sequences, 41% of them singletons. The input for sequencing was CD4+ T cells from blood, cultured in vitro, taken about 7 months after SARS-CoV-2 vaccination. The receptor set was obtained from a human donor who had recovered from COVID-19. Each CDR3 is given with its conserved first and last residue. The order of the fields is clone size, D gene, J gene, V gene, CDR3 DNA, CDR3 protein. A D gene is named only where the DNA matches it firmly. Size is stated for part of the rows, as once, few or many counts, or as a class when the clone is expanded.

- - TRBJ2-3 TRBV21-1 TGTGCCAGCAGCAAAGAGCAGGGAATCACAGATACGCAGTATTTT CASSKEQGITDTQYF
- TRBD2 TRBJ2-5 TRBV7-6 TGTGCCAGCAGCAGGACTAGCGGACTCCAAGAGACCCAGTACTTC CASSRTSGLQETQYF
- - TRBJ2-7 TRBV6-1 TGTGCCAGCAGTGAATCCCACGAGGTCTACGAGCAGTACTTC CASSESHEVYEQYF
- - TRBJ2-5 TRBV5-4 TGTGCCAGCAGCTTGTCTGCAGGAACCTTTGGGACCCAGTACTTC CASSLSAGTFGTQYF
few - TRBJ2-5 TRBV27 TGTGCCAGCAGGGGTGGAGGAGGGCTTGAGACCCAGTACTTC CASRGGGGLETQYF
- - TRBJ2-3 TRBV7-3 TGTGCCAGCAGCTTAGGGGTTGCAGATACGCAGTATTTT CASSLGVADTQYF
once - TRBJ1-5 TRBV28 TGTGCCAGCAGTTTATCAGGCAGCTTGCGGCAGCCCCAGCATTTT CASSLSGSLRQPQHF
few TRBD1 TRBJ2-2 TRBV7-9 TGTGCCAGCAGCTCTGGGTCCGCCAGGGGGCGAACCGGGGAGCTGTTTTTT CASSSGSARGRTGELFF
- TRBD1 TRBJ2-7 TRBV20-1 TGCAGTGCTGACAGGGCCTACGAGCAGTACTTC CSADRAYEQYF
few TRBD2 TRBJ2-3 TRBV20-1 TGCAGTGCGACGACTAGCGTCACAGATACGCAGTATTTT CSATTSVTDTQYF
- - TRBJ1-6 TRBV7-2 TGTGCCAGCAGCTCCAGGGGCTCACCCCTCCACTTT CASSSRGSPLHF
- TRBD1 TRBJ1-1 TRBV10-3 TGTGCCACCCACGGACAGGGCAATGTGGGCACTGAAGCTTTCTTT CATHGQGNVGTEAFF
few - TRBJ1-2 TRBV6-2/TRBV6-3 TGTGCCAGCAACGACAGGCACACTAACTATGGCTACACCTTC CASNDRHTNYGYTF
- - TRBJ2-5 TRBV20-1 TGCAGTGCAAATAAGATAGGGGATTCCCAAGAGACCCAGTACTTC CSANKIGDSQETQYF
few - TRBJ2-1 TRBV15 TGTGCCACCAGCACCCGCGGGGTTACTGACTACAATGAGCAGTTCTTC CATSTRGVTDYNEQFF
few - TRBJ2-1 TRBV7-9 TGTGCCAGCAGCTCACCTACCAGGGGGGGCTCCTACAATGAGCAGTTCTTC CASSSPTRGGSYNEQFF
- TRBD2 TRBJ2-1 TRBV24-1 TGTGCCACCAGTGATTTCGGGACTAGCGGGCGTTCCTCCTACAATGAGCAGTTCTTC CATSDFGTSGRSSYNEQFF
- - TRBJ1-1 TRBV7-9 TGTGCCAGCAGCTTGGTCCGGAACACTGAAGCTTTCTTT CASSLVRNTEAFF
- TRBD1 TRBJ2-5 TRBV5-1 TGCGCCAGCAGCTCTCCGGGACAGCAAGAGACCCAGTACTTC CASSSPGQQETQYF
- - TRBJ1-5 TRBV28 TGTGCCAGCAGTTTTTTGACGGGAAACAATCAGCCCCAGCATTTT CASSFLTGNNQPQHF
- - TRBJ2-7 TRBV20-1 TGCAGTGCTACTAAGGTGGACTACGAGCAGTACTTC CSATKVDYEQYF
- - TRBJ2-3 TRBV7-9 TGTGCCAGCAGCTCCGCAGACGGCACGCAGTATTTT CASSSADGTQYF
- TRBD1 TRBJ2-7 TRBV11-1 TGTGCCAGCAGCGACCGGGACAGGGGCTCCTACGAGCAGTACTTC CASSDRDRGSYEQYF
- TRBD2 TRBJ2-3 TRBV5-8 TGTGCCAGCAGCTTGTGGCGGGGGGAAACGCAGTATTTT CASSLWRGETQYF
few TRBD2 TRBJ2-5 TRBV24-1 TGTGCCACCAGTGACCGCGGACTAGCCGGAGAGACCCAGTACTTC CATSDRGLAGETQYF
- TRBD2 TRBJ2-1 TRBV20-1 TGCAGTGCTGGAACTAGCGGGAGGTCAGCCTACAATGAGCAGTTCTTC CSAGTSGRSAYNEQFF
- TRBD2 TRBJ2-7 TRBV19 TGTGCCAGTAGTACTGCGACTAGCGGGGTCCACGAGCAGTACTTC CASSTATSGVHEQYF
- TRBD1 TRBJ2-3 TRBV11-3 TGTGCCAGCAGCTTAGGGCAGGGGGTTACCACAGATACGCAGTATTTT CASSLGQGVTTDTQYF
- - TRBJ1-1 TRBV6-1 TGTGCCAGCAAGGGGGGGCACACTGAAGCTTTCTTT CASKGGHTEAFF
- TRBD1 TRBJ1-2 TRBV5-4 TGTGCCAGCAAGGGACAGGCCGACTACTATGGCTACACCTTC CASKGQADYYGYTF
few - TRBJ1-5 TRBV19 TGTGCCAGTAGTATCACAGGACCTTGGAGCAATCAGCCCCAGCATTTT CASSITGPWSNQPQHF
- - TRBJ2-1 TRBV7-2 TGTGCCAGCAGGTCGGACTTGAATGAGCAGTTCTTC CASRSDLNEQFF
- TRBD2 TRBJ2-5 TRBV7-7 TGTGCCAGCAGCCGACTTGGGGGGGGAGAGGAGACCCAGTACTTC CASSRLGGGEETQYF
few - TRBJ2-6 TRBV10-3 TGTGCCATCAGTGAAAGGGCGTCTGGGGCCAACGTCCTGACTTTC CAISERASGANVLTF
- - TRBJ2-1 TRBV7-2 TGTGCCAGCAGCTTAGACAGCTCCTACAATGAGCAGTTCTTC CASSLDSSYNEQFF
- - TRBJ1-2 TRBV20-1 TGCAGTGCTAGACCACGGGAGGGGTATGGCTACACCTTC CSARPREGYGYTF
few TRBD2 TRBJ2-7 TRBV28 TGTGCCAGCAGCGTAGCGGGAGGGCCCTACGAGCAGTACTTC CASSVAGGPYEQYF
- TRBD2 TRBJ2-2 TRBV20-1 TGCAGTGCTAGAGGCTGGACTAGCGGGAGGGTGAACACCGGGGAGCTGTTTTTT CSARGWTSGRVNTGELFF
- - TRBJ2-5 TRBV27 TGTGCCAGCAGGGCGGGAAATAGAGAGACCCAGTACTTC CASRAGNRETQYF
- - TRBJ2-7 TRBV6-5 TGTGCCAGCAGTTCACACTACGAGCAGTACTTC CASSSHYEQYF
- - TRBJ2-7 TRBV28 TGTGCCAGCAGTTTAGGTTCAGGGGAGTTAGGCGAGCAGTACTTC CASSLGSGELGEQYF
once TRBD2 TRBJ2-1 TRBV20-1 TGCAGTGCTCCTGGACTAGCGGGAGGCCCACGGAATGAGCAGTTCTTC CSAPGLAGGPRNEQFF
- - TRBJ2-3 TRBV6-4 TGTGCCAGCAGTGACCGGACAGACACAGATACGCAGTATTTT CASSDRTDTDTQYF
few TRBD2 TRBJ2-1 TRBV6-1 TGTGCCAGCAGCCGCACGGGACTAGCGGAGCAAGGTGAGCAGTTCTTC CASSRTGLAEQGEQFF
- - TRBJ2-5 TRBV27 TGTGCCAGCAGTTTCCTTGGCGGTCAAGAGACCCAGTACTTC CASSFLGGQETQYF
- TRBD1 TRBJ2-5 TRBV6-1 TGTGCCAGCACCGACGACAGGGTTGTGGCAGAGACCCAGTACTTC CASTDDRVVAETQYF
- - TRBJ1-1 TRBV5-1 TGCGCCAGCAGCCCGGCAGAGCGAACACTGAAGGCTTTCTTT CASSPAERTLKAFF
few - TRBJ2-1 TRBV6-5 TGTGCCAGCAGTTACAGGCAATACAATGAGCAGTTCTTC CASSYRQYNEQFF
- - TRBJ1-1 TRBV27 TGTGCCAGCAGTCGCGGACTGACTTTGTCCGCTGAAGCTTTCTTT CASSRGLTLSAEAFF
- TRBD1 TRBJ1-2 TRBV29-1 TGCAGCGTGGAGACGGACAGGGCTGGTGGCTACACCTTC CSVETDRAGGYTF
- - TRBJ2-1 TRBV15 TGTGCCACCAGCAGAGATGGGCAGTACAATGAGCAGTTCTTC CATSRDGQYNEQFF
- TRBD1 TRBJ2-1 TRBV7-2 TGTGCCAGCAGCTTAGCTTTTGGGACAGGGGCATGGAATGAGCAGTTCTTC CASSLAFGTGAWNEQFF
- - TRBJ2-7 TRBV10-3 TGTGCCATCAGTGAGATTTTGTCGGCCCGAATTCCCTACGAGCAGTACTTC CAISEILSARIPYEQYF
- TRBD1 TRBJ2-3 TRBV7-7 TGTGCTAGTTCTCAGGGGGTATTGAATACGCAGTATTTT CASSQGVLNTQYF
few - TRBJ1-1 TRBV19 TGTGCCAGTAGGCTTGAGGGGAACACTGAAGCTTTCTTT CASRLEGNTEAFF
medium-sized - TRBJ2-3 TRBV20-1 TGCAGTGCGAGACAGGGAGCGGGAGATACGCAGTATTTT CSARQGAGDTQYF
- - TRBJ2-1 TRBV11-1 TGTGCCAGCAGTGGGCCCCGACAGTACTCCTACAATGAGCAGTTCTTC CASSGPRQYSYNEQFF